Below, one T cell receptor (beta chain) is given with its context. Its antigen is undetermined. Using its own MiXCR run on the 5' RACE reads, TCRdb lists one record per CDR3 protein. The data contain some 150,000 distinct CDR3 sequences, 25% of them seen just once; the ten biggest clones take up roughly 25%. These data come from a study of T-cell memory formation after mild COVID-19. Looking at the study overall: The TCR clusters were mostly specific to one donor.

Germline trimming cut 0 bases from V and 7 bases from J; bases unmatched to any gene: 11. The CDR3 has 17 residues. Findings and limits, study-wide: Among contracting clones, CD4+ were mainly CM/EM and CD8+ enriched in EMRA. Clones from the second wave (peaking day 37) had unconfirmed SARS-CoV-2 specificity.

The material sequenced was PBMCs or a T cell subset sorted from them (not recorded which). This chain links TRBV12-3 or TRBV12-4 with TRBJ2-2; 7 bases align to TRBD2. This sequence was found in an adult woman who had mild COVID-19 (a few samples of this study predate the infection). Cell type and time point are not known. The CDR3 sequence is CASSLAEGGPYDGELFF. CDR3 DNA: TGTGCCAGCAGTTTAGCTGAGGGAGGGCCGTATGACGGGGAGCTGTTTTTT.